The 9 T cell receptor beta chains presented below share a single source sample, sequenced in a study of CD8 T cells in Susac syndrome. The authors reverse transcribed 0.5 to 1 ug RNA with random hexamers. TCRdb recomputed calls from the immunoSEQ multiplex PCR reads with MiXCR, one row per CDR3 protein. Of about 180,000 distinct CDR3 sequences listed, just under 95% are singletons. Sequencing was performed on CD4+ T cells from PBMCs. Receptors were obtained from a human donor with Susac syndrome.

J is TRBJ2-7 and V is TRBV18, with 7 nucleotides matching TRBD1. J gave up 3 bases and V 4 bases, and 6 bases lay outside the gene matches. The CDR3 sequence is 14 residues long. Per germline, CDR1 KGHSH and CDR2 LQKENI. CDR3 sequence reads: CASSLQGVGYEQYF. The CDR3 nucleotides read TGTGCCAGCTCACTGCAGGGGGTAGGCTACGAGCAGTACTTC.

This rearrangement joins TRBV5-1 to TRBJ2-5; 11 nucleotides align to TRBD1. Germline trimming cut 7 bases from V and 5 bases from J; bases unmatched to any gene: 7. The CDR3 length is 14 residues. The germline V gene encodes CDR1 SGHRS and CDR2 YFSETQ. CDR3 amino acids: CASSDRGPTETQYF. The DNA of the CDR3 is TGCGCCAGCTCGGACAGGGGGCCGACGGAGACCCAGTACTTC. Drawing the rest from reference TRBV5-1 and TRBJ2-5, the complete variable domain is KAGVTQTPRYLIKTRGQQVTLSCSPISGHRSVSWYQQTPGQGLQFLFEYFSETQRNKGNFPGRFSGRQFSNSRSEMNVSTLELGDSALYLCASSDRGPTETQYFGPGTRLLVL.

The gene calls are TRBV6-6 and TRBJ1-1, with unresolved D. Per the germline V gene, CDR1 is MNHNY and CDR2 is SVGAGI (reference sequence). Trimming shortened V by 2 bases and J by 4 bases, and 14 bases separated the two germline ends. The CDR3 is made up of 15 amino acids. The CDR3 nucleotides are TGTGCCAGCAGTTACGTCGAGGGAGTACGCACTGAAGCTTTCTTT. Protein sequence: CASSYVEGVRTEAFF.

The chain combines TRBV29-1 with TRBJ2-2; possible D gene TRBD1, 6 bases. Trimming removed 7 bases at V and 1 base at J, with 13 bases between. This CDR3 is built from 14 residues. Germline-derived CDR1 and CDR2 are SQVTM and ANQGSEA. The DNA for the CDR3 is TGCAGCGCCCAGGGGCAGGTGAACACCGGGGAGCTGTTTTTT. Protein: CSAQGQVNTGELFF.

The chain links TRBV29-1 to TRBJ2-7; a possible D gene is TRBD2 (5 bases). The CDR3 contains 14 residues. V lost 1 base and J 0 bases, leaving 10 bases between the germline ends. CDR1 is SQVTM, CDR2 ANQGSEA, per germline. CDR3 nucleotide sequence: TGCAGCGTTGAAGTCTCCCGGGGCTCCTACGAGCAGTACTTC. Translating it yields CSVEVSRGSYEQYF.

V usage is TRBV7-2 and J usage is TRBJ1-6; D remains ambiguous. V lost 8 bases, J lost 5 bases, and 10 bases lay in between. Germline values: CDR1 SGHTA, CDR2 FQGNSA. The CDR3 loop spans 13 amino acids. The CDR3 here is CASVRTNNSPLHF. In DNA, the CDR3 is TGTGCCAGCGTAAGGACGAATAATTCACCCCTCCACTTT.

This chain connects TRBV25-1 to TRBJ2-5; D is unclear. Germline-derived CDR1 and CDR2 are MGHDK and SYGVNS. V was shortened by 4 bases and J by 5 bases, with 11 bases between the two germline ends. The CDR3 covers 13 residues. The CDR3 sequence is CASSGGAGETQYF. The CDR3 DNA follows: TGTGCCAGCAGTGGAGGAGCCGGTGAGACCCAGTACTTC.

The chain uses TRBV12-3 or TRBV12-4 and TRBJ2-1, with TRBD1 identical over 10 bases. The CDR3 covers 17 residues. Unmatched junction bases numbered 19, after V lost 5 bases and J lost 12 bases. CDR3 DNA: TGTGCCAGCAGTCCACGCCGACCCGGGACAGGGGACTATCCGCAGTTCTTC. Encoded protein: CASSPRRPGTGDYPQFF.

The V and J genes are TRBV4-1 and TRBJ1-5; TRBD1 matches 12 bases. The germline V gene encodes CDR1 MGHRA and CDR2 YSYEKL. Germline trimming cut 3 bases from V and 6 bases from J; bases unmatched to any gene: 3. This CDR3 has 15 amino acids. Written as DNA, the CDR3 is TGCGCCAGCAGCCAGGGACAGGGGGCATCTCAGCCCCAGCATTTT. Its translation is CASSQGQGASQPQHF.